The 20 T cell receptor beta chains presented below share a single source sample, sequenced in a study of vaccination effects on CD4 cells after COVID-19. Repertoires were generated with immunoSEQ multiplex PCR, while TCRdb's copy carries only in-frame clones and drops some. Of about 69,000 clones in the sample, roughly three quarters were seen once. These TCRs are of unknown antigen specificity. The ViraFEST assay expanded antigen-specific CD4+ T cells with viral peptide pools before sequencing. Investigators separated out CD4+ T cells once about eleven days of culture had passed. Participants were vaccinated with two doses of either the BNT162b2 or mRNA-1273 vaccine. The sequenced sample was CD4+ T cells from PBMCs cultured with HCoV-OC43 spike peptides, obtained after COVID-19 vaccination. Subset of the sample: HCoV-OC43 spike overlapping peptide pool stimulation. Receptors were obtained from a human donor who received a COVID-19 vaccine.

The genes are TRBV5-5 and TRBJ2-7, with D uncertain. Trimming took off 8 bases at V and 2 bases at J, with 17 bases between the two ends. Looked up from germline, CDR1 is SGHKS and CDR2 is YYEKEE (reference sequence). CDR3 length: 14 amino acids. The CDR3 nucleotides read TGTGCCAGTTCTGTCGCGTATACAGCCTACGAGCAGTACGTC. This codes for CASSVAYTAYEQYV.

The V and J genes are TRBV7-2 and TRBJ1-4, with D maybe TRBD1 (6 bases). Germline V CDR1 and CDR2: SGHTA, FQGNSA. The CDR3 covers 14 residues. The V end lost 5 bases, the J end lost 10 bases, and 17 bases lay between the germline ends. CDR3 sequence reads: CASSLNGLTGKLFF. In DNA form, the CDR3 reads TGTGCCAGCAGCCTCAACGGCCTGACAGGAAAACTGTTTTTT.

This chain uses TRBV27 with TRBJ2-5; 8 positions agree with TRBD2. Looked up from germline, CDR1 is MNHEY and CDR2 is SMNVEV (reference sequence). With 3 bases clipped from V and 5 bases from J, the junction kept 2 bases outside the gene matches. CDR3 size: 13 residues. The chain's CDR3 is CASSFGGGETQYF. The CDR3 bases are TGTGCCAGCAGTTTCGGGGGGGGTGAGACCCAGTACTTC.

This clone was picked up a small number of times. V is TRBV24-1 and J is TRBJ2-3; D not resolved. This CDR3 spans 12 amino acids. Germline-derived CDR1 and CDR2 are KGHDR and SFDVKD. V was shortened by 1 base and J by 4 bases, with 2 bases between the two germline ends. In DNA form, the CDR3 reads TGTGCCACCAGTGATTTAGCAGATACGCAGTATTTT. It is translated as CATSDLADTQYF.

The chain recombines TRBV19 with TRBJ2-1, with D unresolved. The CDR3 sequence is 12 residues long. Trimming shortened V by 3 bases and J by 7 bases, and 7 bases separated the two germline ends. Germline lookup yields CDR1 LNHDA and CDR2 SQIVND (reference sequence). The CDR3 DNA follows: TGTGCCAGTAGTATCGCTGGAAATGAGCAGTTCTTC. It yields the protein CASSIAGNEQFF.

The CDR3 DNA reads TGTGCCAGCAGCCTCCCGGGACAGCAAGAGACCCAGTACTTC. This sequence encodes CASSLPGQQETQYF. The V gene is TRBV2, the J gene TRBJ2-5; TRBD1 matches 7 bases. With 6 bases clipped from V and 2 bases from J, the junction kept 6 bases outside the gene matches. This CDR3 spans 14 amino acids. The V gene's germline CDR1 is SNHLY and CDR2 FYNNEI.

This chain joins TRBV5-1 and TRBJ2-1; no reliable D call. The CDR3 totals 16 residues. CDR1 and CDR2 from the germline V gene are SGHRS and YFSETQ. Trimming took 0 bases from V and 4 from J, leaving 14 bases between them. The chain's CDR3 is CASSLDSRIKYNEQFF. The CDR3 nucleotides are TGCGCCAGCAGCTTGGACAGCCGAATTAAATACAATGAGCAGTTCTTC.

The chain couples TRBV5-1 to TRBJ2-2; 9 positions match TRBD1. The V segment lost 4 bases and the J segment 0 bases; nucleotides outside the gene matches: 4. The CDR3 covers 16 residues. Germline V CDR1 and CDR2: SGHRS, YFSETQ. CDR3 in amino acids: CASSHTGGANTGELFF. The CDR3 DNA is TGCGCCAGCAGCCACACAGGGGGCGCGAACACCGGGGAGCTGTTTTTT.

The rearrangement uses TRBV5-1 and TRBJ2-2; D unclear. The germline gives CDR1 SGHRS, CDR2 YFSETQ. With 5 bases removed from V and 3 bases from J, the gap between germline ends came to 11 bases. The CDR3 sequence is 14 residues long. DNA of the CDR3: TGCGCCAGCAGTCCTACGCGGTACACCGGGGAGCTGTTTTTT. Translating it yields CASSPTRYTGELFF.

The CDR3 nucleotides read TGTGCCAGCATACGCACCCAGGGCACCGGGGAGCTGTTTTTT. Amino acids: CASIRTQGTGELFF. The rearrangement links TRBV6-5 to TRBJ2-2, with a weak D call TRBD1 (5 bases). The CDR3 has 14 residues. Trimming cost V 7 bases and J 4 bases, with 13 bases left between them. Germline V gene data show CDR1 as MNHEY and CDR2 as SVGAGI.

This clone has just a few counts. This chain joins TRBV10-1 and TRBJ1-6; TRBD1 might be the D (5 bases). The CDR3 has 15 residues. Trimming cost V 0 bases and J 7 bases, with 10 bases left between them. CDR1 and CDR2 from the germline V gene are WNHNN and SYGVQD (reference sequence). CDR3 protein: CASSESAGRNSPLHF. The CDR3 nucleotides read TGCGCCAGCAGTGAGTCTGCAGGGCGGAATTCACCCCTCCACTTT.

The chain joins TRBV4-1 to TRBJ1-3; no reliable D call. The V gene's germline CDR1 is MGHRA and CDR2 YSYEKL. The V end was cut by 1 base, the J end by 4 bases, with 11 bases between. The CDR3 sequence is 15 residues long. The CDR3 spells CASSQVGLTGNTIYF. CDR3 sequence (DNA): TGCGCCAGCAGCCAAGTCGGACTAACGGGAAACACCATATATTTT.

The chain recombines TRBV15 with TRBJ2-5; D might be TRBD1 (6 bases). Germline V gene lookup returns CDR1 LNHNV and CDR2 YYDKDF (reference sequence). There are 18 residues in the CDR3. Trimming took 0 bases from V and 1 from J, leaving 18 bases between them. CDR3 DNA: TGTGCCACCAGCAGAGACTACGACAGGCTAAGGTTCCAAGAGACCCAGTACTTC. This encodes CATSRDYDRLRFQETQYF.

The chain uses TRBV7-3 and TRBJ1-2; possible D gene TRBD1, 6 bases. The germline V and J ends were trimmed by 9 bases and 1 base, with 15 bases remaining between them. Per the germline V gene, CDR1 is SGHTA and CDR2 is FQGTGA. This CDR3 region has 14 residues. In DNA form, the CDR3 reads TGTGCCAGTGAAGGGGACACAAATAACTATGGCTACACCTTC. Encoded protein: CASEGDTNNYGYTF.

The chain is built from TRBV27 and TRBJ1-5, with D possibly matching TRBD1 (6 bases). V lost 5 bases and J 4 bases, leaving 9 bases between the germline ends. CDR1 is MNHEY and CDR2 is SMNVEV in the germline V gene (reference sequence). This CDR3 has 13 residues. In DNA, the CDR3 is TGTGCCAGCAGTGAGGACAGAAATCAGCCCCAGCATTTT. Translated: CASSEDRNQPQHF.

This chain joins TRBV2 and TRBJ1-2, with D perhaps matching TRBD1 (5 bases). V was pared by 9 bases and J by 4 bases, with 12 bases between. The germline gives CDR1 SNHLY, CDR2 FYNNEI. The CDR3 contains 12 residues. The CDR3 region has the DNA TGTGCCAGTCACGGGGCAGCCTATGGCTACACCTTC. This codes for CASHGAAYGYTF.

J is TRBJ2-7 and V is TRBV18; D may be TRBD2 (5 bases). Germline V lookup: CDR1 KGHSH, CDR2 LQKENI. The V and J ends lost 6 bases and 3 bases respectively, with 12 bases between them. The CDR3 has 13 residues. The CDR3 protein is CASSEGIYYEQYV. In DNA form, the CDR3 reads TGTGCCAGCTCTGAGGGAATCTACTACGAGCAGTACGTC.

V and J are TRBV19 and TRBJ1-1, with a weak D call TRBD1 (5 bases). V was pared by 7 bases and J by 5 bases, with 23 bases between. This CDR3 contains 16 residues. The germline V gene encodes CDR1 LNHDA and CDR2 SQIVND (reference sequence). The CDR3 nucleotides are TGTGCCAGTAACGTAGTAAAAGGACCTGAGGGGACTGAAGCTTTCTTT. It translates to CASNVVKGPEGTEAFF.

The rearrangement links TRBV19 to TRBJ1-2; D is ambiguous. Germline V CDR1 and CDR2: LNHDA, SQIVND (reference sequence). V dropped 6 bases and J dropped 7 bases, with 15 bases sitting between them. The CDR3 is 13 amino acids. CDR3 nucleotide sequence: TGTGCCAGTAGCTCCGAACCGAAGGGTGGCTACACCTTC. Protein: CASSSEPKGGYTF.

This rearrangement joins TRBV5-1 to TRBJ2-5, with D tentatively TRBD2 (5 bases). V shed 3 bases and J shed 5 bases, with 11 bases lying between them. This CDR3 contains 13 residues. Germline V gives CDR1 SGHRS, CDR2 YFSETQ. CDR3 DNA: TGCGCCAGCAGCTCAGCGGTCGCTGAGACCCAGTACTTC. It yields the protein CASSSAVAETQYF.